The 26 T cell receptor beta chains in this list originate from one sample, sequenced in a study of OX40 agonist ivuxolimab in advanced cancers. Produced via immunoSEQ multiplex PCR; TCRdb's table is partial and in-frame only. The profile shows 25,000 to 35,000 clones, about 80% of them singletons. This sample comprised CD4+ or CD8+ T cells sorted from blood, obtained in a trial of the OX40 agonist ivuxolimab. The receptors come from an adult with an advanced solid tumor such as melanoma, head and neck, liver or kidney cancer.

The V gene is TRBV5-4, the J gene TRBJ1-2; D might be TRBD1 (5 bases). Germline CDR1 reads SGHNT; CDR2 reads YYREEE (reference sequence). The CDR3 contains 12 residues. V was shortened by 4 bases and J by 5 bases, with 9 bases between the two germline ends. CDR3 sequence reads: CASSPDTYGYTF. CDR3 DNA sequence: TGTGCCAGCAGCCCGGACACTTATGGCTACACCTTC. The whole variable domain, remainder taken from reference TRBV5-4 and TRBJ1-2, is ETGVTQSPTHLIKTRGQQVTLRCSSQSGHNTVSWYQQALGQGPQFIFQYYREEENGRGNFPPRFSGLQFPNYSSELNVNALELDDSALYLCASSPDTYGYTFGSGTRLTVV.

The V gene is TRBV5-1, the J gene TRBJ1-2; D unresolved. This CDR3 has 12 residues. Trimming took off 1 base at V and 6 bases at J, with 7 bases between the two ends. The germline CDR1 and CDR2 sequences are SGHRS and YFSETQ. CDR3 residues: CASSLSGDGYTF. The CDR3 DNA follows: TGCGCCAGCAGCTTGTCAGGCGATGGCTACACCTTC. Full variable domain (outside the CDR3, taken from reference TRBV5-1 and TRBJ1-2): KAGVTQTPRYLIKTRGQQVTLSCSPISGHRSVSWYQQTPGQGLQFLFEYFSETQRNKGNFPGRFSGRQFSNSRSEMNVSTLELGDSALYLCASSLSGDGYTFGSGTRLTVV.

The gene calls are TRBV6-5 and TRBJ2-3; 7 bases agree with TRBD1. Trimming removed 6 bases from V and 2 bases from J; junction bases left unmatched: 8. CDR1 is MNHEY and CDR2 is SVGAGI in the germline V gene. This CDR3 region has 15 residues. The DNA for the CDR3 is TGTGCCAGCAGGGACCGGGACAGCAACACAGATACGCAGTATTTT. It specifies CASRDRDSNTDTQYF.

The gene calls are TRBV19 and TRBJ2-4; TRBD1 or TRBD2 may be the D gene (5 bases each). The germline gives CDR1 LNHDA, CDR2 SQIVND (reference sequence). This CDR3 region has 13 residues. Trimming stripped 10 bases from V and 7 bases from J, with 17 bases between. The CDR3 spells CATTEPGPNIQYF. CDR3 coding DNA: TGTGCCACCACCGAGCCGGGGCCCAACATTCAGTACTTC.

The table lists this clone with a count of one. The chain employs TRBV2 and TRBJ1-1, with a possible D match to TRBD1 (6 bases). The CDR3 totals 14 residues. V shed 8 bases and J shed 1 base, with 14 bases lying between them. Germline CDR1 and CDR2: SNHLY and FYNNEI. The CDR3 region is CASRYRVPNTEAFF. CDR3 nucleotide sequence: TGTGCCAGCCGTTACAGGGTACCGAACACTGAAGCTTTCTTT.

The chain couples TRBV6-5 to TRBJ2-1; D gene unclear. Deletions cut 4 bases from V and 0 bases from J, with 10 bases between. Germline V lookup: CDR1 MNHEY, CDR2 SVGAGI. The CDR3 runs to 15 residues. CDR3 amino acids: CASSLDGRSYNEQFF. The CDR3 coding sequence is TGTGCCAGCAGTTTGGACGGGCGCTCCTACAATGAGCAGTTCTTC.

This chain uses TRBV6-5 with TRBJ1-1; D is perhaps TRBD1 (5 bases). CDR1 is MNHEY and CDR2 is SVGAGI in the germline V gene. V shed 3 bases and J shed 5 bases, with 10 bases lying between them. This CDR3 is 13 amino acids long. The CDR3 loop reads CASSYNRGTEAFF. In nucleotides, the CDR3 is TGTGCCAGCAGTTATAACCGGGGGACTGAAGCTTTCTTT.

The genes are TRBV28 and TRBJ1-4; no reliable D call. CDR3 size: 13 residues. V was trimmed by 5 bases and J by 5 bases, leaving 9 bases between them. Per the germline V gene, CDR1 is MDHEN and CDR2 is SYDVKM. The CDR3 loop reads CASSLPKNEKLFF. In DNA, the CDR3 is TGTGCCAGCAGTCTCCCTAAGAATGAAAAACTGTTTTTT.

The chain carries TRBV7-2 and TRBJ2-3; TRBD2 matches at 10 bases. The CDR3 spans 15 residues. V gave up 7 bases and J gave up 4 bases; unmatched junction bases: 8. Germline values: CDR1 SGHTA, CDR2 FQGNSA. This CDR3 is CASKANSGGSDTQYF. The CDR3 region has the DNA TGTGCCAGCAAAGCGAATAGCGGGGGGTCAGATACGCAGTATTTT.

The chain combines TRBV6-1 with TRBJ1-5; TRBD1 might be the D (5 bases). CDR1 is MNHNS, CDR2 SASEGT, per germline. Trimming removed 4 bases from V and 1 base from J, with 11 bases in between. The CDR3 covers 15 residues. In DNA form, the CDR3 reads TGTGCCAGCAGTGGCGGGGCCCTAAGCAATCAGCCCCAGCATTTT. It codes for CASSGGALSNQPQHF.

The J gene is TRBJ1-2, the V gene TRBV2; weak D call: TRBD1 (6 bases). Per the germline V gene, CDR1 is SNHLY and CDR2 is FYNNEI. Between the trimmed V and J ends, which lost 5 bases and 8 bases, there was a span of 15 bases. The CDR3 totals 13 residues. CDR3 residues: CASSSDRLVGYTF. CDR3 nucleotide sequence: TGTGCCAGCAGTTCAGACAGGCTAGTAGGCTACACCTTC. Complete variable domain (other parts from reference TRBV2 and TRBJ1-2): EPEVTQTPSHQVTQMGQEVILRCVPISNHLYFYWYRQILGQKVEFLVSFYNNEISEKSEIFDDQFSVERPDGSNFTLKIRSTKLEDSAMYFCASSSDRLVGYTFGSGTRLTVV.

The gene calls are TRBV9 and TRBJ1-4; D is perhaps TRBD1 (6 bases). The ends were cut back, 3 bases at V and 7 bases at J, with 16 bases in the middle. CDR1 and CDR2 (germline): SGDLS, YYNGEE. The length of the CDR3 is 15 residues. The CDR3 bases are TGTGCCAGCAGCGCAGGGGACCAAACGGGTGAAAAACTGTTTTTT. Its translation: CASSAGDQTGEKLFF.

The chain recombines TRBV4-1 with TRBJ1-3; 7 bases are a match to TRBD1. This CDR3 has 16 residues. Losses at the gene ends were 1 base for V and 3 bases for J; bases not matched to a gene: 6. The germline gives CDR1 MGHRA, CDR2 YSYEKL. The CDR3 sequence is CASSQGLQGNGNTIYF. The CDR3 DNA follows: TGCGCCAGCAGCCAAGGTCTACAGGGGAATGGAAACACCATATATTTT.

In its sample, this clone was seen a few times. V and J are TRBV7-2 and TRBJ1-4; D is ambiguous. Germline CDR1 reads SGHTA; CDR2 reads FQGNSA. The CDR3 runs 14 residues. V lost 2 bases and J 4 bases, leaving 8 bases between the germline ends. The CDR3 nucleotides read TGTGCCAGCAGCTTACGCCGAAGTAATGAAAAACTGTTTTTT. Its translation: CASSLRRSNEKLFF.

The V and J genes are TRBV7-9 and TRBJ2-2, with 7 bases fitting TRBD1. CDR1 SEHNR and CDR2 FQNEAQ come from the germline V gene (reference sequence). V gave up 5 bases and J gave up 3 bases; unmatched junction bases: 3. This CDR3 has 14 residues. The CDR3 is CASSRQGDTGELFF. CDR3 DNA: TGTGCCAGCAGCCGCCAGGGGGACACCGGGGAGCTGTTTTTT.

The CDR3 DNA follows: TGTGCCAGCAGCAGAACAGGGGGCGGCCCGAACACTGAAGCTTTCTTT. It codes for CASSRTGGGPNTEAFF. This chain connects TRBV13 to TRBJ1-1; 9 bases align to TRBD1. The V gene's germline CDR1 is PRHDT and CDR2 FYEKMQ (reference sequence). The J segment lost 1 base and the V segment lost 5 bases, leaving 8 bases of the junction unmatched. The CDR3 covers 16 residues.

This chain links TRBV2 with TRBJ1-1, with D tentatively TRBD1 (5 bases). The CDR3 length is 13 residues. Germline CDR1 reads SNHLY; CDR2 reads FYNNEI. V was trimmed by 7 bases and J by 3 bases, leaving 12 bases between them. The CDR3 reads CASKGVVHTEAFF. For the CDR3, the DNA is TGTGCCAGCAAAGGGGTTGTCCACACTGAAGCTTTCTTT.

The chain links TRBV5-1 to TRBJ2-1; 15 nucleotides align to TRBD2. The CDR3 contains 14 residues. Trimming cost V 1 base and J 15 bases; bases outside gene matches: 5. Looked up from germline, CDR1 is SGHRS and CDR2 is YFSETQ. The CDR3 region is CASSLRTSGGAMFF. DNA for the CDR3: TGCGCCAGCAGCTTGCGGACTAGCGGGGGGGCCATGTTCTTC.

This chain's CDR3 is CASNPPLAPTNEQYF. DNA for the CDR3: TGTGCCAGCAATCCCCCGCTGGCCCCGACGAACGAGCAGTACTTC. This chain joins TRBV28 and TRBJ2-7, with D uncertain. Trimming stripped 7 bases from V and 5 bases from J, with 21 bases between. The CDR3 has 15 residues. Germline V gene data show CDR1 as MDHEN and CDR2 as SYDVKM.

V and J are TRBV4-2 and TRBJ2-6, with 10 bases identical to TRBD2. Germline CDR1 LGHNA, CDR2 YNFKEQ. The CDR3 loop spans 20 amino acids. After removal of 0 bases from V and 1 base from J, the junction contained 9 bases not matched to a gene. The DNA of the CDR3 is TGTGCCAGCAGCCAAGATCGGAGCGGGGGGGCTGGATCTGGGGCCAACGTCCTGACTTTC. Protein product: CASSQDRSGGAGSGANVLTF.

The chain carries TRBV15 and TRBJ2-2; 7 bases align to TRBD1. This CDR3 region has 18 residues. CDR1 and CDR2 (germline): LNHNV, YYDKDF (reference sequence). The junction had 8 bases not matched to a gene; V was cut back by 0 bases and J by 1 base. This CDR3 is CATSRDPLRGRNTGELFF. In DNA, the CDR3 is TGTGCCACCAGCAGAGATCCCCTCAGGGGGAGGAACACCGGGGAGCTGTTTTTT.

The chain uses TRBV30 and TRBJ2-7; 9 bases match TRBD1. CDR1 and CDR2 (germline): GTSNPN, SVGIG (reference sequence). CDR3 length equals 13 residues. The V and J ends lost 7 bases and 6 bases, in that order; junction bases with no gene match: 10. The CDR3 DNA reads as TGTGCCTCTTCCGGGACAGGGTATTCCGAGCAGTACTTC. As protein: CASSGTGYSEQYF. Based on the CDR3 plus reference TRBV30 and TRBJ2-7, the full variable domain is SQTIHQWPATLVQPVGSPLSLECTVEGTSNPNLYWYRQAAGRGLQLLFYSVGIGQISSEVPQNLSASRPQDRQFILSSKKLLLSDSGFYLCASSGTGYSEQYFGPGTRLTVT.

This chain uses TRBV7-1 with TRBJ1-5, with TRBD1 matching over 8 bases. TRBV7-1 falls under the ORF class, with uncertain function. Trimming cost V 4 bases and J 9 bases; bases outside gene matches: 11. This CDR3 is 15 amino acids long. The DNA of the CDR3 is TGTGCCAGCAGCTTAGGACAGGGCCTAGGTGGGCCCCAGCATTTT. Its translation: CASSLGQGLGGPQHF.

The chain uses TRBV5-1 and TRBJ2-7; TRBD1 agrees at 8 bases. The germline V gene encodes CDR1 SGHRS and CDR2 YFSETQ. There are 13 residues in the CDR3. J was trimmed by 3 bases and V by 3 bases; bases with no gene match: 2. CDR3 region: CASSWGQDYEQYF. In DNA, the CDR3 is TGCGCCAGCAGCTGGGGACAGGACTACGAGCAGTACTTC. Full variable domain (rest looked up from reference TRBV5-1 and TRBJ2-7): KAGVTQTPRYLIKTRGQQVTLSCSPISGHRSVSWYQQTPGQGLQFLFEYFSETQRNKGNFPGRFSGRQFSNSRSEMNVSTLELGDSALYLCASSWGQDYEQYFGPGTRLTVT.

J is TRBJ1-2 and V is TRBV7-9; D is unresolved. This CDR3 is 14 amino acids long. Trimming left V 5 bases short and J 5 bases short, with 15 bases between. CDR1 is SEHNR and CDR2 is FQNEAQ in the germline V gene (reference sequence). As DNA, the CDR3 is TGTGCCAGCAGCCCCCAAGGGCCATCATATGGCTACACCTTC. The encoded protein is CASSPQGPSYGYTF.

V and J are TRBV2 and TRBJ1-4, with 9 positions matching TRBD1. V shed 10 bases, J shed 5 bases, and the junction held 8 bases outside the gene matches. The CDR3 sequence is 14 residues long. CDR1 and CDR2 from the germline V gene are SNHLY and FYNNEI. DNA for the CDR3: TGTGCCACGACAGGGGGAGGAGGAAATGAAAAACTGTTTTTT. Its protein product is CATTGGGGNEKLFF.